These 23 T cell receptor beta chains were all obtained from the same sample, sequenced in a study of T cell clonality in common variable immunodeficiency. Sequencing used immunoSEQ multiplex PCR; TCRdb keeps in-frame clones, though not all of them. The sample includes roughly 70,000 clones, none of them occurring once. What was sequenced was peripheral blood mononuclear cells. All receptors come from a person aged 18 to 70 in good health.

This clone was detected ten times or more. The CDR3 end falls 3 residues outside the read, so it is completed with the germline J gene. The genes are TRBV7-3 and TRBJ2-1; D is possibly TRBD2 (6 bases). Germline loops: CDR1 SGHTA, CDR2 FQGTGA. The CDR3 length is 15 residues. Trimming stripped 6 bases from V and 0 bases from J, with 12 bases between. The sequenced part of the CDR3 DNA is TGTGCCAGCAGGGTTAGCGGTGGCTCCTACAATGAG. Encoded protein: CASRVSGGSYNE. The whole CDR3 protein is CASRVSGGSYNEQFF.

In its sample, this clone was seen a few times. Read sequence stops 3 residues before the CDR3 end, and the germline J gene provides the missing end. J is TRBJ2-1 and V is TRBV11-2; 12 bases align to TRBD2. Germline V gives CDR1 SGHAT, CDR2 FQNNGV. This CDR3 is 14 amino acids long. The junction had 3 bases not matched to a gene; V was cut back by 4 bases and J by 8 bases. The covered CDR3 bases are TGTGCCAGCAGCTCCGGACTAGCGGGACATGAG. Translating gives CASSSGLAGHE. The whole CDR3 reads CASSSGLAGHEQFF.

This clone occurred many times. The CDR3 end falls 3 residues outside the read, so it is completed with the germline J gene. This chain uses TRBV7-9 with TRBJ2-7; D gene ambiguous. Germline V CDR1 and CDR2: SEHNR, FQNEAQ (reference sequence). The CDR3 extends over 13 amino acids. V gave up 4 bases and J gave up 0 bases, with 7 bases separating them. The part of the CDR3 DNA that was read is TGTGCCAGCAGCTCCGCCAGCTCCTACGAG. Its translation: CASSSASSYE. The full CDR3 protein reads CASSSASSYEQYF.

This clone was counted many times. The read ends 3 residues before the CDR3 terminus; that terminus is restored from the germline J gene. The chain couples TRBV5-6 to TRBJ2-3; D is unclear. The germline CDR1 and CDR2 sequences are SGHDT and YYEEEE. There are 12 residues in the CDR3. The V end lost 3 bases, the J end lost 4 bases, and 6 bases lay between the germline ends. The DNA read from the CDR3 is TGTGCCAGCAGCTCCCTTGCAGATACG. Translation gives CASSSLADT. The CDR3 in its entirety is CASSSLADTQYF. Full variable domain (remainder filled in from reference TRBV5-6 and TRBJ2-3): DAGVTQSPTHLIKTRGQQVTLRCSPKSGHDTVSWYQQALGQGPQFIFQYYEEEERQRGNFPDRFSGHQFPNYSSELNVNALLLGDSALYLCASSSLADTQYFGPGTRLTVL.

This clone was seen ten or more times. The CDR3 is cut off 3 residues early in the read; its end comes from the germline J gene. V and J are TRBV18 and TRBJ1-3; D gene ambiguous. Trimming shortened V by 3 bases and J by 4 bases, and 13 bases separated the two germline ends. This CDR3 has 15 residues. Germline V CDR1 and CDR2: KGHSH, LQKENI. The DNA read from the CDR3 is TGTGCCAGCTCACCTTCCGAAGCCCTCGGAAACACC. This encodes CASSPSEALGNT. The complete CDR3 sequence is CASSPSEALGNTIYF. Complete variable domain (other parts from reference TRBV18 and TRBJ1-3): NAGVMQNPRHLVRRRGQEARLRCSPMKGHSHVYWYRQLPEEGLKFMVYLQKENIIDESGMPKERFSAEFPKEGPSILRIQQVVRGDSAAYFCASSPSEALGNTIYFGEGSWLTVV.

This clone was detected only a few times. CDR3 sequence reads: CASTKGDKLWETQYF. The covered CDR3 bases are TGCGCCAGCACTAAGGGGGACAAACTCTGGGAGACC. The chain uses TRBV10-2 and TRBJ2-5; D might be TRBD1 (6 bases). The read halts 3 residues ahead of the CDR3 end, with the missing end drawn from the germline J gene. Between the trimmed V and J ends, which lost 7 bases and 5 bases, there was a span of 20 bases. Germline CDR1 is WSHSY and CDR2 is SAAADI. The CDR3 consists of 15 residues.

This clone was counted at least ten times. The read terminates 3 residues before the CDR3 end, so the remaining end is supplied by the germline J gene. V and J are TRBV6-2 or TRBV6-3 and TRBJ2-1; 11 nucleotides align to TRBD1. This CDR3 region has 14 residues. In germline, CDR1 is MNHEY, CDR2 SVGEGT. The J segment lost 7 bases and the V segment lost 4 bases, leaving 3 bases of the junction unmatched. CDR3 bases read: TGTGCCAGCAGTTCCGGGACAGGGGGTAATGAG. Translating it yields CASSSGTGGNE. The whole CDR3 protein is CASSSGTGGNEQFF.

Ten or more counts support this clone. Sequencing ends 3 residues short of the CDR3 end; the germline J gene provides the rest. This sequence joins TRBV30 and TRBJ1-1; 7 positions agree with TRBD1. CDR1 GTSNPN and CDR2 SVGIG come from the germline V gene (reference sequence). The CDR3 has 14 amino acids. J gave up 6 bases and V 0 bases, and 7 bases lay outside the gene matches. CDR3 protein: CAWSVGQGGSEAFF. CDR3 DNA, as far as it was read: TGTGCCTGGAGTGTAGGGCAGGGGGGTTCTGAA.

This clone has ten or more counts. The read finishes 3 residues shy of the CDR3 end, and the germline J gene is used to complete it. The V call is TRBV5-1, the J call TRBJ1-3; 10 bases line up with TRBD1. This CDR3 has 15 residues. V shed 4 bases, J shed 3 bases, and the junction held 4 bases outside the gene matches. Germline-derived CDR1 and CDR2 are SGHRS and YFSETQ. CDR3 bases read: TGCGCCAGCAGCCAAGGGACAGGGGTTGGAAACACC. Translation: CASSQGTGVGNT. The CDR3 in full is CASSQGTGVGNTIYF.

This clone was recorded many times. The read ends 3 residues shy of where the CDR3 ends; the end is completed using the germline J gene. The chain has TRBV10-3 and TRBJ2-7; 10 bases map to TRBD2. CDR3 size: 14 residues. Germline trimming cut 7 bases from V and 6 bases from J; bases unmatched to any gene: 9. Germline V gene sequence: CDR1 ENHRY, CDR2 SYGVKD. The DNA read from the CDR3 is TGTGCCATCAACCAGCGGGAGGGCTCGGGCGAG. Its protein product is CAINQREGSGE. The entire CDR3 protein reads CAINQREGSGEQYF.

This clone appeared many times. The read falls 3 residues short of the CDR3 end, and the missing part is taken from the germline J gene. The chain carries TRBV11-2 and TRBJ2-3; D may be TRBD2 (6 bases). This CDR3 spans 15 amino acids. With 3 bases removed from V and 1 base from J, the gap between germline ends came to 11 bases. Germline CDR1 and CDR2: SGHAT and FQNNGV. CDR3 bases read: TGTGCCAGCAGCTTTATCGCGGGATGCACAGATACG. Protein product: CASSFIAGCTDT. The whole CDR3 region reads CASSFIAGCTDTQYF.

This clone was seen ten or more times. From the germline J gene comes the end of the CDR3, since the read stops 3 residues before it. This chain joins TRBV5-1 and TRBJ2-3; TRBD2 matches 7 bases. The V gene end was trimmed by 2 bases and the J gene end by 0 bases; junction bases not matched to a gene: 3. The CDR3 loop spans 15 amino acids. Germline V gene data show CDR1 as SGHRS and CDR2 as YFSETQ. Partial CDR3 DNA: TGCGCCAGCAGCTTTTTCGGGGGGAGCACAGATACG. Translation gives CASSFFGGSTDT. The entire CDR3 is CASSFFGGSTDTQYF.

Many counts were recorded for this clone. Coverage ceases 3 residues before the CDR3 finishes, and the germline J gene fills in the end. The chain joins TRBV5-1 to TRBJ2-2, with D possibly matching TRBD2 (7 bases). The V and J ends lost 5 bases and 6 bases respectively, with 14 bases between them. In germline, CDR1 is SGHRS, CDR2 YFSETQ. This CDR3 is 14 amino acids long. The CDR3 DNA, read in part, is TGCGCCAGCAGGAGGGGGGGGCCCTCCGGGGAG. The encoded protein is CASRRGGPSGE. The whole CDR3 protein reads CASRRGGPSGELFF.

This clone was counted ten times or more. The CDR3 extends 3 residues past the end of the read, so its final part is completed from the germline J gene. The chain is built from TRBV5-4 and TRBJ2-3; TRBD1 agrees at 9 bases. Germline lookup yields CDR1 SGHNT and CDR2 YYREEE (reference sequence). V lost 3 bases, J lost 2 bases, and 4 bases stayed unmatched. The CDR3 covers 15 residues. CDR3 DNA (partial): TGTGCCAGCAGCTACAGGGGGCCCCTCACAGATACG. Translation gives CASSYRGPLTDT. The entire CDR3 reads CASSYRGPLTDTQYF.

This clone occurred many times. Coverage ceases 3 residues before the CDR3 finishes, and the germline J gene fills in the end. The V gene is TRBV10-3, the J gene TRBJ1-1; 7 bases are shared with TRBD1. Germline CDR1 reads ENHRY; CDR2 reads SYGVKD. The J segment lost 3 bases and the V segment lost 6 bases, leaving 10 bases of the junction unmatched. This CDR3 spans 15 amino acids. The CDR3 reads CAISALTGSDTEAFF. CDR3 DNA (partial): TGTGCCATCAGCGCCTTGACAGGGTCGGACACTGAA.

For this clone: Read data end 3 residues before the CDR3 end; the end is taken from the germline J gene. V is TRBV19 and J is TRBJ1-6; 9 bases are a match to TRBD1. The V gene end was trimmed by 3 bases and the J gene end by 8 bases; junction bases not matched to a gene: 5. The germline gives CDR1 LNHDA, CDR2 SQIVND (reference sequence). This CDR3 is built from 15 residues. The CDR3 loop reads CASSILGQGDSPLHF. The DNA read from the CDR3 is TGTGCCAGTAGTATCTTGGGACAGGGAGATTCACCC.

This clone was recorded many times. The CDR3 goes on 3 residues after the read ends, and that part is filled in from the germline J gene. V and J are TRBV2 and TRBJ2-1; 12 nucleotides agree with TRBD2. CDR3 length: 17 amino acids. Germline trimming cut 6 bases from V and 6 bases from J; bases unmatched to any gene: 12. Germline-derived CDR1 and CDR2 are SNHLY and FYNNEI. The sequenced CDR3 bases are TGTGCCAGCAGGTCGACTAGCGGGAGTCTGGGCGGCAATGAG. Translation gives CASRSTSGSLGGNE. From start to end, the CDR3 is CASRSTSGSLGGNEQFF.

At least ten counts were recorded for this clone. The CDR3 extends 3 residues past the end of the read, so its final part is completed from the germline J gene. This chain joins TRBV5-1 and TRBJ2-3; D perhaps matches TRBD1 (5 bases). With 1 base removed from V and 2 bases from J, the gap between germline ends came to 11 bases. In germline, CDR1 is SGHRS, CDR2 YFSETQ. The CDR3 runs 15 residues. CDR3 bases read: TGCGCCAGCAGCTTGAGTGGGGCGACCACAGATACG. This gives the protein CASSLSGATTDT. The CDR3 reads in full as CASSLSGATTDTQYF.

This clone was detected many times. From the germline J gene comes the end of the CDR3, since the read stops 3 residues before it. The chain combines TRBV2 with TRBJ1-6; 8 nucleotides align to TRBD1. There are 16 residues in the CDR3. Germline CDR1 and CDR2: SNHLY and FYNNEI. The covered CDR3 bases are TGTGCCAGCAGTACCCCACCGGGACAGGCCGACCCAGCC. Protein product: CASSTPPGQADPA. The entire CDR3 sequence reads CASSTPPGQADPALHF.

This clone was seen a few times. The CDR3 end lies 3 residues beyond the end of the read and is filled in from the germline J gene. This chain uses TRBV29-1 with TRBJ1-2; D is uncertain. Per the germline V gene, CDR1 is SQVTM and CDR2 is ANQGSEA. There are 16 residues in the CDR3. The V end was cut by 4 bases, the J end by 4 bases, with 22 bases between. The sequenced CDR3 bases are TGCAGCGTTGGGACTCCAACCGGAGGGAGGGCCTATGGC. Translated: CSVGTPTGGRAYG. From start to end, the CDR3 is CSVGTPTGGRAYGYTF.

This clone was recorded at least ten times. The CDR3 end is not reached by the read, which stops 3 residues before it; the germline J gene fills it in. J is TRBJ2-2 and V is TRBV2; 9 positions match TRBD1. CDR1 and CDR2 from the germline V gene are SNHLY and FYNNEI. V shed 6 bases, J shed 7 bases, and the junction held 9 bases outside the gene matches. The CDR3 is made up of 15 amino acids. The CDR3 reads CASSAQQGAGGELFF. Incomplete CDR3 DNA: TGTGCCAGCAGCGCACAACAGGGGGCCGGCGGGGAG. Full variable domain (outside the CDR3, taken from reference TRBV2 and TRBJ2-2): EPEVTQTPSHQVTQMGQEVILRCVPISNHLYFYWYRQILGQKVEFLVSFYNNEISEKSEIFDDQFSVERPDGSNFTLKIRSTKLEDSAMYFCASSAQQGAGGELFFGEGSRLTVL.

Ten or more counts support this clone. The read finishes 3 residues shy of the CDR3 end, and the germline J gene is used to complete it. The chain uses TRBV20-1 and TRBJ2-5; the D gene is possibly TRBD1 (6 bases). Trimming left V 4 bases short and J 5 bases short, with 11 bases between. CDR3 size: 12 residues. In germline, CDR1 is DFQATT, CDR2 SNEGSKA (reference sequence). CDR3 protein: CSATQGSETQYF. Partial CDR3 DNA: TGCAGTGCTACACAGGGCAGTGAGACC.

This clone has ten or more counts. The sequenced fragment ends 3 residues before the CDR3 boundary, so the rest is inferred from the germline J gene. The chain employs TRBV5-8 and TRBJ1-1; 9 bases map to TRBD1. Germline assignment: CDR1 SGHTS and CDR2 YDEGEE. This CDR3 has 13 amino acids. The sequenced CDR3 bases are TGTGCCAGCAGCGGAGGGACAGGGTTGGCA. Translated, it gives CASSGGTGLA. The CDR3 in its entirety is CASSGGTGLAAFF.